Each of the 32 T cell receptor beta chains below was sequenced from the same sample in a study of blood T cell repertoires in COVID-19. Repertoires were generated with immunoSEQ multiplex PCR, while TCRdb's copy carries only in-frame clones and drops some. The sample holds around 100,000 clones, 84% seen once. The source material was peripheral blood. These receptors all stem from a human donor in a cohort sampled during active COVID-19.

The rearrangement links TRBV11-2 to TRBJ1-2; 7 bases agree with TRBD1. CDR3 length: 13 amino acids. V trimming: 0 bases; J trimming: 8 bases; junction bases outside the gene matches: 3. Germline V gene lookup returns CDR1 SGHAT and CDR2 FQNNGV. Written as DNA, the CDR3 is TGTGCCAGCAGCTTAGACCCGACAGGGGGCTACACCTTC. It translates to CASSLDPTGGYTF.

The chain uses TRBV10-1 and TRBJ2-4, with TRBD1 as a possible D gene (5 bases). The CDR3 is made up of 16 amino acids. Germline assignment: CDR1 WNHNN and CDR2 SYGVQD (reference sequence). The V gene lost 0 bases and the J gene lost 9 bases, with 18 bases spanning the gap. The CDR3: CASSESVGQNMRIQYF. The CDR3 DNA reads as TGCGCCAGCAGTGAGTCGGTCGGACAAAATATGCGCATTCAGTACTTC.

CDR3 nucleotide sequence: TGTGCCATTCAATGGAGACAGGGGGGCGGCTACACCTTC. Translated: CAIQWRQGGGYTF. The chain couples TRBV19 to TRBJ1-2; 9 bases fit TRBD1. The V gene end was trimmed by 10 bases and the J gene end by 8 bases; junction bases not matched to a gene: 11. Per the germline V gene, CDR1 is LNHDA and CDR2 is SQIVND (reference sequence). CDR3 length: 13 residues.

Only one count was recorded for this clone. This chain joins TRBV4-3 and TRBJ2-5; D unresolved. Germline-derived CDR1 and CDR2 are LGHNA and YSLEER. Trimming pared 0 bases from V and 2 bases from J, leaving 10 bases between. The CDR3 consists of 15 residues. The CDR3 DNA is TGCGCCAGCAGCCAAGATGGGCAGAGACAAGAGACCCAGTACTTC. Amino acid sequence: CASSQDGQRQETQYF.

This chain links TRBV18 with TRBJ1-5; no clear D gene. Per germline, CDR1 KGHSH and CDR2 LQKENI. The CDR3 length is 14 residues. The ends were cut back, 2 bases at V and 6 bases at J, with 11 bases in the middle. For the CDR3, the DNA is TGTGCCAGCTCACCAGGAGGAATGAGTCAGCCCCAGCATTTT. Translation: CASSPGGMSQPQHF.

This chain connects TRBV5-8 to TRBJ1-6; no definite D call. The CDR3 is 17 residues long. V was shortened by 4 bases and J by 0 bases, with 14 bases between the two germline ends. Germline-derived CDR1 and CDR2 are SGHTS and YDEGEE. The CDR3 here is CASSTRDRSSYNSPLHF. The CDR3 DNA follows: TGTGCCAGCAGCACCAGAGACCGGAGCTCCTATAATTCACCCCTCCACTTT.

The chain links TRBV5-1 to TRBJ2-1; 11 nucleotides line up with TRBD2. V lost 1 base, J lost 7 bases, and 4 bases stayed unmatched. CDR1 is SGHRS, CDR2 YFSETQ, per germline. CDR3 size: 15 residues. The CDR3 loop reads CASSLTSGGGNEQFF. DNA of the CDR3: TGCGCCAGCAGCTTGACTAGCGGGGGTGGAAATGAGCAGTTCTTC.

This sequence joins TRBV27 and TRBJ1-2; 11 bases map to TRBD1. Trimming at V came to 3 bases and at J to 4 bases, leaving 10 bases not matched to a gene. Germline CDR1 MNHEY, CDR2 SMNVEV (reference sequence). This CDR3 is 17 amino acids long. In DNA form, the CDR3 reads TGTGCCAGCAGTTTTACCAGGACAGGGGGCGCTGGCTATGGCTACACCTTC. This translates into CASSFTRTGGAGYGYTF.

In its sample, this clone was seen once. This chain uses TRBV9 with TRBJ1-3; the D gene is possibly TRBD1 (6 bases). Germline assignment: CDR1 SGDLS and CDR2 YYNGEE. Trimming left V 4 bases short and J 0 bases short, with 11 bases between. CDR3 size: 15 residues. DNA for the CDR3: TGTGCCAGCAGCTACCAGGGGTCCTCTGGAAACACCATATATTTT. It specifies CASSYQGSSGNTIYF.

The gene calls are TRBV27 and TRBJ1-1; 8 bases fit TRBD1. J gave up 5 bases and V 4 bases, and 3 bases lay outside the gene matches. CDR3 length: 13 residues. From germline, CDR1 is MNHEY and CDR2 SMNVEV (reference sequence). The chain's CDR3 is CASSSRDRTEAFF. The CDR3 DNA is TGTGCCAGCAGTTCCCGGGACAGGACTGAAGCTTTCTTT.

This clone appeared a single time. V is TRBV18 and J is TRBJ2-5; D not certain. V was clipped by 3 bases and J by 1 base, with 15 bases between them. Germline V gene data show CDR1 as KGHSH and CDR2 as LQKENI. The CDR3 contains 16 residues. CDR3 amino acids: CASSPTFAAGQETQYF. CDR3 DNA sequence: TGTGCCAGCTCACCTACTTTTGCGGCCGGCCAAGAGACCCAGTACTTC.

V is TRBV5-5 and J is TRBJ1-2; weak D call: TRBD1 (5 bases). The CDR3 has 12 residues. Germline V gene lookup returns CDR1 SGHKS and CDR2 YYEKEE (reference sequence). Trimming took 4 bases from V and 4 from J, leaving 8 bases between them. The CDR3 region is CASSRDFYGYTF. CDR3 sequence (DNA): TGTGCCAGCAGCCGGGACTTCTATGGCTACACCTTC.

A few counts support this clone. The J gene is TRBJ1-2, the V gene TRBV10-1; TRBD1 is a possible D gene (5 bases). The CDR3 sequence is 13 residues long. CDR1 is WNHNN, CDR2 SYGVQD, per germline (reference sequence). The V and J ends lost 6 bases and 4 bases respectively, with 12 bases between them. In DNA, the CDR3 is TGCGCCAGCAGCCCTCAGGGCTCCTATGGCTACACCTTC. Translated, it gives CASSPQGSYGYTF.

The rearrangement links TRBV4-1 to TRBJ1-6; 7 nucleotides line up with TRBD1. CDR1 is MGHRA, CDR2 YSYEKL, per germline. After removal of 2 bases from V and 9 bases from J, the junction contained 7 bases not matched to a gene. The CDR3 runs 15 residues. CDR3 sequence reads: CASSQSETGFSPLHF. In nucleotides, the CDR3 is TGCGCCAGCAGCCAATCCGAGACAGGGTTTTCACCCCTCCACTTT.

The J gene is TRBJ2-1, the V gene TRBV7-3; D may be TRBD1 (6 bases). CDR3 length equals 14 residues. V lost 2 bases and J lost 8, with 13 bases in between. Germline-derived CDR1 and CDR2 are SGHTA and FQGTGA. Here the CDR3 DNA reads TGTGCCAGCAGCTTACAGGGGCAGTTAGATGAGCAGTTCTTC. Protein product: CASSLQGQLDEQFF.

The V call is TRBV29-1, the J call TRBJ1-1, with TRBD1 as a possible D gene (6 bases). The V and J ends lost 7 bases and 4 bases respectively, with 13 bases between them. Per the germline V gene, CDR1 is SQVTM and CDR2 is ANQGSEA. There are 12 residues in the CDR3. The CDR3 region has the DNA TGCAGCGGTTACAGGGAGACCACTGAAGCTTTCTTT. Its translation: CSGYRETTEAFF. Full variable domain (missing parts from reference TRBV29-1 and TRBJ1-1): SAVISQKPSRDICQRGTSLTIQCQVDSQVTMMFWYRQQPGQSLTLIATANQGSEATYESGFVIDKFPISRPNLTFSTLTVSNMSPEDSSIYLCSGYRETTEAFFGQGTRLTVV.

This chain's CDR3 is CASSVVLNTEAFF. The CDR3 coding sequence is TGTGCCAGCAGCGTAGTCTTGAACACTGAAGCTTTCTTT. This chain joins TRBV9 and TRBJ1-1; D gene unclear. The germline V gene has CDR1 SGDLS and CDR2 YYNGEE. V was pared by 0 bases and J by 0 bases, with 3 bases between. This CDR3 has 13 residues.

The chain recombines TRBV18 with TRBJ1-3; D possibly corresponds to TRBD1 (6 bases). V gave up 0 bases and J gave up 0 bases, with 12 bases separating them. This CDR3 has 17 residues. Germline V gene data show CDR1 as KGHSH and CDR2 as LQKENI. This chain's CDR3 is CASSPPGLQGSGNTIYF. The CDR3 nucleotides read TGTGCCAGCTCACCACCGGGGTTACAGGGCTCTGGAAACACCATATATTTT.

This chain joins TRBV3-1 (or the pseudogene TRBV3-2) and TRBJ2-3, with a possible D match to TRBD1 (5 bases). This CDR3 comprises 14 residues. CDR1 LGHDT and CDR2 YNNKEL come from the germline V gene (reference sequence). V was shortened by 3 bases and J by 0 bases, with 7 bases between the two germline ends. The CDR3 loop reads CASSQGRSTDTQYF. In nucleotides, the CDR3 is TGTGCCAGCAGCCAGGGGCGTAGCACAGATACGCAGTATTTT.

The J gene is TRBJ2-7, the V gene TRBV15; 8 bases agree with TRBD1. V lost 4 bases and J lost 2; bases outside the gene matches: 7. The germline CDR1 and CDR2 sequences are LNHNV and YYDKDF (reference sequence). The CDR3 is 15 amino acids. DNA of the CDR3: TGTGCCACCAGCACCCAGGTGGGACAGGCCTACGAGCAGTACTTC. Translating it yields CATSTQVGQAYEQYF.

The rearrangement uses TRBV2 and TRBJ1-4; unclear D gene. The CDR3 is 14 amino acids. Trimming left V 6 bases short and J 7 bases short, with 15 bases between. Germline CDR1 reads SNHLY; CDR2 reads FYNNEI. Written as DNA, the CDR3 is TGTGCCAGCAGGATGAAGCCGAAATTTGAAAAACTGTTTTTT. It specifies CASRMKPKFEKLFF.

The chain joins TRBV5-1 to TRBJ1-3; maybe TRBD1 (5 bases). The V and J ends lost 0 bases and 0 bases respectively, with 7 bases between them. The CDR3 runs 15 residues. Germline V CDR1 and CDR2: SGHRS, YFSETQ. This CDR3 reads CASSLEGNSGNTIYF. In DNA, the CDR3 is TGCGCCAGCAGCTTGGAGGGGAACTCTGGAAACACCATATATTTT.

The sample holds a few counts of this clone. This chain connects TRBV19 to TRBJ2-5; 7 bases are a match to TRBD2. The CDR3 has 11 residues. The germline V gene encodes CDR1 LNHDA and CDR2 SQIVND (reference sequence). The V and J ends lost 6 bases and 7 bases, in that order; junction bases with no gene match: 2. In DNA, the CDR3 is TGTGCCAGTAGATCGGGGGGGACCCAGTACTTC. The encoded protein is CASRSGGTQYF. Drawing the rest from reference TRBV19 and TRBJ2-5, the complete variable domain is DGGITQSPKYLFRKEGQNVTLSCEQNLNHDAMYWYRQDPGQGLRLIYYSQIVNDFQKGDIAEGYSVSREKKESFPLTVTSAQKNPTAFYLCASRSGGTQYFGPGTRLLVL.

The chain is built from TRBV2 and TRBJ1-5, with D unresolved. The CDR3 covers 15 residues. Germline CDR1 SNHLY, CDR2 FYNNEI. Trimming stripped 1 base from V and 4 bases from J, with 11 bases between. For the CDR3, the DNA is TGTGCCAGCAGTGAAGGGCGAGCGATAAATCAGCCCCAGCATTTT. Translating gives CASSEGRAINQPQHF.

The rearrangement links TRBV6-5 to TRBJ2-3; D remains ambiguous. The CDR3 is made up of 15 amino acids. CDR1 and CDR2 (germline): MNHEY, SVGAGI. V dropped 5 bases and J dropped 4 bases, with 16 bases sitting between them. CDR3 region: CASSTLMGVSDTQYF. The CDR3 DNA follows: TGTGCCAGCAGTACGCTCATGGGCGTGTCAGATACGCAGTATTTT.

V and J are TRBV5-4 and TRBJ2-7, with D tentatively TRBD2 (8 bases). Trimming took off 3 bases at V and 3 bases at J, with 19 bases between the two ends. The CDR3 contains 16 residues. Germline V CDR1 and CDR2: SGHNT, YYREEE (reference sequence). The DNA of the CDR3 is TGTGCCAGCAGCTCGTCGGGGGGGGACAGAGTCTACGAGCAGTACTTC. Amino acids: CASSSSGGDRVYEQYF.

J is TRBJ2-3 and V is TRBV7-3; no firm D call. The germline CDR1 and CDR2 sequences are SGHTA and FQGTGA. The CDR3 covers 14 residues. V was pared by 5 bases and J by 6 bases, with 15 bases between. In nucleotides, the CDR3 is TGTGCCAGCAGCCCCTATAGCCCCCCGGATACGCAGTATTTT. Translated, it gives CASSPYSPPDTQYF.

This clone came up once. The chain recombines TRBV5-1 with TRBJ2-3, with TRBD1 matching 7 bases. The V and J ends lost 4 bases and 2 bases, in that order; junction bases with no gene match: 7. The CDR3 is 15 residues long. CDR1 and CDR2 (germline): SGHRS, YFSETQ. The DNA for the CDR3 is TGCGCCAGCAGCACACCGGGACAGCACACAGATACGCAGTATTTT. It specifies CASSTPGQHTDTQYF. The full variable domain, rest sourced from reference TRBV5-1 and TRBJ2-3, is KAGVTQTPRYLIKTRGQQVTLSCSPISGHRSVSWYQQTPGQGLQFLFEYFSETQRNKGNFPGRFSGRQFSNSRSEMNVSTLELGDSALYLCASSTPGQHTDTQYFGPGTRLTVL.

V and J are TRBV25-1 and TRBJ2-3; TRBD1 matches 10 bases. CDR3 length equals 16 residues. Germline trimming cut 4 bases from V and 8 bases from J; bases unmatched to any gene: 12. Germline assignment: CDR1 MGHDK and CDR2 SYGVNS. The chain's CDR3 is CASSAPGTGASFTQYF. CDR3 nucleotides: TGTGCCAGCAGTGCCCCCGGGACAGGGGCTTCCTTTACGCAGTATTTT.

V gene TRBV28 combines with J gene TRBJ2-6, with D possibly being TRBD1 (6 bases). V lost 6 bases and J lost 0, with 12 bases in between. Germline loops: CDR1 MDHEN, CDR2 SYDVKM. This CDR3 has 16 amino acids. CDR3 region: CASRPTGYSGANVLTF. The DNA for the CDR3 is TGTGCCAGCAGACCGACAGGCTACTCTGGGGCCAACGTCCTGACTTTC.

This clone was counted only a few times. The chain recombines TRBV7-9 with TRBJ1-5, with 10 nucleotides matching TRBD1. Trimming removed 5 bases from V and 6 bases from J; junction bases left unmatched: 1. Germline CDR1 reads SEHNR; CDR2 reads FQNEAQ (reference sequence). The CDR3 length is 13 residues. The CDR3 region has the DNA TGTGCCAGCAGCGGGACAGGGGCTCAGCCCCAGCATTTT. Translation gives CASSGTGAQPQHF.

The V call is TRBV11-2, the J call TRBJ2-5; a weak D match, TRBD2 (5 bases). V lost 2 bases and J 4 bases, leaving 14 bases between the germline ends. The CDR3 totals 15 residues. The germline V gene encodes CDR1 SGHAT and CDR2 FQNNGV. The CDR3 nucleotides are TGTGCCAGCAGCTTATCTCCCGCCCGGGGAGAGACCCAGTACTTC. Encoded protein: CASSLSPARGETQYF.